A single sample is the source of the 5 T cell receptor beta chains below, sequenced in a study of CD8 T cells in ankylosing spondylitis. Overall study findings and caveats: Among TCR beta sequences, a motif of several highly homologous variants appeared characteristic of ankylosing spondylitis blood.

Their antigens are not known. Using its own MiXCR run on the 5' RACE reads, TCRdb lists one record per CDR3 protein. Of over 400,000 distinct CDR3 sequences detected, around 26% appear once; the ten largest clones hold 0.89%. The sample comprised blood, either unsorted or a sorted T cell fraction (not recorded which). Every receptor here comes from a male donor with ankylosing spondylitis.

A few counts support this clonotype. The chain combines TRBV11-2 with TRBJ1-4; TRBD1 aligns across 9 bases. The V and J ends lost 4 bases and 8 bases, in that order; junction bases with no gene match: 8. CDR1 and CDR2 from the germline V gene are SGHAT and FQNNGV. This CDR3 contains 15 residues. DNA for the CDR3: TGTGCCAGCAGCTCACAGGGGGCGAAAGAGGAAAAACTGTTTTTT. Translating gives CASSSQGAKEEKLFF.

This clonotype occurred once. The chain couples TRBV7-7 to TRBJ2-2; 10 bases are a match to TRBD2. The CDR3 sequence is 17 residues long. Germline V gene lookup returns CDR1 SSHAT and CDR2 FNYEAQ (reference sequence). V was clipped by 6 bases and J by 0 bases; unmatched bases: 7. CDR3 residues: CASRRTSGPANTGELFF. CDR3 DNA sequence: TGTGCCAGCAGAAGGACTAGCGGTCCTGCGAACACCGGGGAGCTGTTTTTT.

The gene calls are TRBV29-1 and TRBJ1-1; no reliable D call. The CDR3 totals 12 residues. Germline CDR1 SQVTM, CDR2 ANQGSEA. V lost 1 base and J lost 5, with 8 bases in between. CDR3 loop: CSVEGWVTEAFF. In nucleotides, the CDR3 is TGCAGCGTTGAAGGCTGGGTGACTGAAGCTTTCTTT.

The V and J genes are TRBV12-3 or TRBV12-4 and TRBJ2-3; tentatively, D is TRBD2 (5 bases). CDR3 length equals 15 residues. Trimming shortened V by 7 bases and J by 3 bases, and 17 bases separated the two germline ends. CDR3 residues: CASTNPEGITDTQYF. The CDR3 DNA follows: TGTGCCAGCACCAACCCCGAGGGAATAACAGATACGCAGTATTTT.

In its sample, this clonotype was seen many times. The rearrangement links TRBV12-3 or TRBV12-4 to TRBJ2-1; possible D gene TRBD2, 5 bases. Trimming pared 1 base from V and 9 bases from J, leaving 10 bases between. CDR3 length: 13 residues. CDR3 protein: CASSLEVEGEQFF. CDR3 coding DNA: TGTGCCAGCAGTTTAGAAGTAGAGGGTGAGCAGTTCTTC.